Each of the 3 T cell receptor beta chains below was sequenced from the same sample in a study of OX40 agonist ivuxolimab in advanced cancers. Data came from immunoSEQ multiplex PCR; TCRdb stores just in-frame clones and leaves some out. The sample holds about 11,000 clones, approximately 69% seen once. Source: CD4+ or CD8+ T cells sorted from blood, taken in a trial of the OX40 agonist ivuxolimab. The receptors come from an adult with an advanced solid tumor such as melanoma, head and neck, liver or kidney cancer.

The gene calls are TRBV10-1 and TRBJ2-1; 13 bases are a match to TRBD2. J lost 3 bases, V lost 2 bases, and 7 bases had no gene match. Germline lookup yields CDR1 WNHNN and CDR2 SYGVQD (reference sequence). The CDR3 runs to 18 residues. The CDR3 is CASSESELAGGSYNEQFF. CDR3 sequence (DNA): TGCGCCAGCAGTGAGAGTGAACTAGCGGGAGGGAGCTACAATGAGCAGTTCTTC.

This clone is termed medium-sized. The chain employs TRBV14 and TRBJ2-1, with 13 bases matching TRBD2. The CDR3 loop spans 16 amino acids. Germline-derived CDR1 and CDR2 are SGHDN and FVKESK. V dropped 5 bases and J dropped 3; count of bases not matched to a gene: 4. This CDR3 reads CASSLLAGGSYNEQFF. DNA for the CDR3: TGTGCCAGCAGCTTACTAGCGGGAGGGAGCTACAATGAGCAGTTCTTC.

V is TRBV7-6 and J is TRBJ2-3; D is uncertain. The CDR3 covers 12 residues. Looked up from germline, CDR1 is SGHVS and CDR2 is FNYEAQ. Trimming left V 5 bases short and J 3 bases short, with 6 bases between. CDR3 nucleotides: TGTGCCAGCAGCCCAGTGACAGATACGCAGTATTTT. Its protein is CASSPVTDTQYF. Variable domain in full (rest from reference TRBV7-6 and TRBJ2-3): GAGVSQSPRYKVTKRGQDVALRCDPISGHVSLYWYRQALGQGPEFLTYFNYEAQQDKSGLPNDRFSAERPEGSISTLTIQRTEQRDSAMYRCASSPVTDTQYFGPGTRLTVL.